These 29 T cell receptor beta chains were all obtained from the same sample, sequenced in a study of T cells in Graves' hyperthyroidism and ophthalmopathy. Amplified TCR beta CDR3 regions derived from RNA transcripts. The TCR CDR3 first-round RT-PCR relied on the HTBI primer set. TCRdb re-called the multiplex PCR reads through MiXCR, storing one row per CDR3 protein. The sample includes a few hundred thousand distinct CDR3 sequences, roughly 15% of them seen just once. Sample: blood. Source of these receptors: a woman under 30 with Graves' hyperthyroidism.

The chain carries TRBV7-2 and TRBJ1-4, with 7 positions matching TRBD1. Germline trimming cut 4 bases from V and 3 bases from J; bases unmatched to any gene: 8. This CDR3 spans 16 amino acids. CDR1 SGHTA and CDR2 FQGNSA come from the germline V gene. The CDR3 region has the DNA TGTGCCAGCAGCTCGAAGGGACAGACCTCTAATGAAAAACTGTTTTTT. Translating it yields CASSSKGQTSNEKLFF.

The V and J genes are TRBV4-1 and TRBJ2-7; weak D call: TRBD1 (6 bases). This CDR3 contains 16 residues. CDR1 MGHRA and CDR2 YSYEKL come from the germline V gene. V was shortened by 0 bases and J by 0 bases, with 12 bases between the two germline ends. The CDR3 protein is CASSQEATGASYEQYF. The CDR3 DNA is TGCGCCAGCAGCCAAGAGGCGACAGGAGCCTCCTACGAGCAGTACTTC.

The chain couples TRBV30 to TRBJ1-1; TRBD1 aligns across 11 bases. J was trimmed by 0 bases and V by 5 bases; bases with no gene match: 2. The germline V gene encodes CDR1 GTSNPN and CDR2 SVGIG (reference sequence). The CDR3 spans 14 residues. The CDR3 nucleotides are TGTGCCTGGGGGGACAGGGGGATGAACACTGAAGCTTTCTTT. Its protein product is CAWGDRGMNTEAFF. Full variable domain (missing parts from reference TRBV30 and TRBJ1-1): SQTIHQWPATLVQPVGSPLSLECTVEGTSNPNLYWYRQAAGRGLQLLFYSVGIGQISSEVPQNLSASRPQDRQFILSSKKLLLSDSGFYLCAWGDRGMNTEAFFGQGTRLTVV.

This clonotype was observed at least ten times. The V gene is TRBV3-1, the J gene TRBJ2-3; no definite D call. CDR1 is LGHDT, CDR2 YNNKEL, per germline (reference sequence). The CDR3 extends over 14 amino acids. Trimming cost V 4 bases and J 2 bases, with 10 bases left between them. CDR3 protein: CASSPPDPTDTQYF. The CDR3 bases are TGTGCCAGCAGCCCTCCAGACCCCACAGATACGCAGTATTTT.

This clonotype was seen repeatedly, ten times or more. This chain joins TRBV6-1 and TRBJ2-1, with 9 bases lining up with TRBD2. V lost 4 bases to trimming and J lost 5 bases; unmatched junction nucleotides: 6. The CDR3 covers 15 residues. Germline values: CDR1 MNHNS, CDR2 SASEGT. The CDR3, as DNA: TGTGCCAGCAGTGGCCTAGCGGGAACCAACAATGAGCAGTTCTTC. It translates to CASSGLAGTNNEQFF.

Only a few counts were recorded for this clonotype. The chain is built from TRBV28 and TRBJ1-2; D gene ambiguous. Per germline, CDR1 MDHEN and CDR2 SYDVKM. This CDR3 spans 13 amino acids. V lost 7 bases, J lost 0 bases, and 9 bases lay in between. The CDR3 reads CASNHLANYGYTF. Written as DNA, the CDR3 is TGTGCCAGCAACCACTTAGCTAACTATGGCTACACCTTC.

The sample holds many counts of this clonotype. The chain links TRBV6-1 to TRBJ2-2, with 13 bases fitting TRBD2. The CDR3 totals 18 residues. V lost 5 bases and J lost 5; bases outside the gene matches: 11. Looked up from germline, CDR1 is MNHNS and CDR2 is SASEGT. This CDR3 reads CASSYRTSGRGGTGELFF. In DNA, the CDR3 is TGTGCCAGCAGTTACCGGACTAGCGGGAGAGGTGGGACCGGGGAGCTGTTTTTT.

This clonotype is a singleton in its sample. The chain joins TRBV6-1 to TRBJ1-2; D is undetermined. CDR1 and CDR2 (germline): MNHNS, SASEGT. The CDR3 has 14 amino acids. V lost 6 bases to trimming and J lost 7 bases, with 18 bases between them. The CDR3 loop reads CASSRGTDLIGYTF. The CDR3 region has the DNA TGTGCCAGCAGCCGCGGTACGGACCTCATTGGCTACACCTTC.

The rearrangement links TRBV29-1 to TRBJ2-2; D is unclear. V was pared by 3 bases and J by 1 base, with 12 bases between. The CDR3 contains 15 residues. Germline CDR1 reads SQVTM; CDR2 reads ANQGSEA. CDR3 region: CSVDISDWNTGELFF. In DNA form, the CDR3 reads TGCAGCGTTGATATAAGTGACTGGAACACCGGGGAGCTGTTTTTT.

This clonotype was counted at least ten times. This chain connects TRBV12-3 or TRBV12-4 to TRBJ2-1, with 9 nucleotides matching TRBD2. The junction had 14 bases not matched to a gene; V was cut back by 0 bases and J by 8 bases. The CDR3 contains 18 residues. Here the CDR3 reads CASSLAQVSGSAVDEQFF. The CDR3 nucleotides are TGTGCCAGCAGTTTAGCGCAGGTTAGCGGGAGCGCTGTCGATGAGCAGTTCTTC.

In its sample, this clonotype was seen many times. The CDR3 bases are TGTGCCAGTTCGACGGATAATTCACCCCTCCACTTT. Protein product: CASSTDNSPLHF. The rearrangement uses TRBV2 and TRBJ1-6, with no clear D. CDR3 length: 12 amino acids. Germline assignment: CDR1 SNHLY and CDR2 FYNNEI. V lost 9 bases and J lost 5, with 8 bases in between.

The chain links TRBV6-5 to TRBJ2-5; D may correspond to TRBD1 or TRBD2 (5 bases each). This CDR3 has 15 amino acids. Trimming left V 4 bases short and J 4 bases short, with 16 bases between. CDR1 and CDR2 (germline): MNHEY, SVGAGI. CDR3 coding DNA: TGTGCCAGCAGTTTCCGGGACGAAGTACGAGAGACCCAGTACTTC. Its protein is CASSFRDEVRETQYF.

This clonotype occurred a few times. The V call is TRBV29-1, the J call TRBJ2-5; D unresolved. Trimming took off 5 bases at V and 5 bases at J, with 15 bases between the two ends. The germline gives CDR1 SQVTM, CDR2 ANQGSEA. The CDR3 runs to 13 residues. CDR3 DNA sequence: TGCAGCGTTCCATACTCGGATCCCGAGACCCAGTACTTC. Translated: CSVPYSDPETQYF.

The chain has TRBV5-6 and TRBJ2-2; possible D gene TRBD2, 6 bases. Trimming left V 2 bases short and J 7 bases short, with 12 bases between. The CDR3 is 14 amino acids. Germline CDR1 and CDR2: SGHDT and YYEEEE. The CDR3 loop reads CASSFGGFHGELFF. Written as DNA, the CDR3 is TGTGCCAGCAGCTTCGGAGGGTTCCACGGGGAGCTGTTTTTT.

This clonotype was counted ten times or more. The chain uses TRBV28 and TRBJ1-1; D uncertain. Deletions cut 5 bases from V and 4 bases from J, with 11 bases between. The CDR3 has 13 amino acids. Germline V gene data show CDR1 as MDHEN and CDR2 as SYDVKM. The CDR3, as DNA: TGTGCCAGCAGTACCCAACGGAGCACTGAAGCTTTCTTT. Its translation is CASSTQRSTEAFF.

This chain uses TRBV11-1 with TRBJ2-1; D remains ambiguous. The CDR3 runs 14 residues. CDR1 SGHAT and CDR2 FQDESV come from the germline V gene (reference sequence). Deletions cut 3 bases from V and 3 bases from J, with 9 bases between. Here the CDR3 reads CASSFARNYNEQFF. DNA for the CDR3: TGTGCCAGCAGCTTTGCCCGAAACTACAATGAGCAGTTCTTC.

For this clonotype: At one end the junction does not follow the germline gene, possibly because of a read error. The J gene is TRBJ1-2, the V gene TRBV14; 9 nucleotides match TRBD1. The CDR3 consists of 16 residues. Germline V gives CDR1 SGHDN, CDR2 FVKESK. CDR3 sequence (DNA): TGTGCCAGGAGCCAAGAAGGACAGGGGTTCCACTATGGCTACACCTTC. It specifies CARSQEGQGFHYGYTF.

This clonotype was recorded a few times. J is TRBJ1-2 and V is TRBV28, with 8 bases that match TRBD1. This CDR3 is built from 13 residues. Germline CDR1 MDHEN, CDR2 SYDVKM. V gave up 5 bases and J gave up 8 bases; unmatched junction bases: 7. Here the CDR3 reads CASSTDRGRGYTF. For the CDR3, the DNA is TGTGCCAGCAGTACCGACAGGGGCCGGGGCTACACCTTC.

This clonotype occurred a few times. The rearrangement links TRBV6-5 to TRBJ2-3; 12 nucleotides agree with TRBD2. This CDR3 is 19 amino acids long. The germline CDR1 and CDR2 sequences are MNHEY and SVGAGI. V lost 4 bases, J lost 3 bases, and 14 bases stayed unmatched. This CDR3 reads CASSLGGGRLAGVTDTQYF. CDR3 nucleotides: TGTGCCAGCAGTTTAGGGGGGGGGCGACTAGCGGGAGTTACAGATACGCAGTATTTT.

The rearrangement uses TRBV6-5 and TRBJ2-1; 10 bases are shared with TRBD2. Per the germline V gene, CDR1 is MNHEY and CDR2 is SVGAGI. The CDR3 sequence is 17 residues long. J lost 7 bases, V lost 2 bases, and 11 bases had no gene match. The CDR3: CASSYTPRAGGRNEQFF. The CDR3 DNA is TGTGCCAGCAGTTACACCCCTCGAGCGGGAGGGCGGAATGAGCAGTTCTTC.

This clonotype showed up many times. CDR3 nucleotide sequence: TGTGCCAGCAGTAACAACAGGGTCAATGAGCAGTTCTTC. This translates into CASSNNRVNEQFF. The chain is built from TRBV12-3 or TRBV12-4 and TRBJ2-1; D possibly corresponds to TRBD1 (6 bases). The CDR3 loop spans 13 amino acids. The V gene lost 5 bases and the J gene lost 6 bases, with 11 bases spanning the gap.

This clonotype was seen many times. The chain carries TRBV28 and TRBJ2-7; 11 bases agree with TRBD1. This CDR3 comprises 15 residues. Germline V gene sequence: CDR1 MDHEN, CDR2 SYDVKM. Unmatched junction bases numbered 4, after V lost 2 bases and J lost 4 bases. The CDR3 DNA follows: TGTGCCAGCAGTTTACCCCGGGACAGGGGGTACGAGCAGTACTTC. Its protein product is CASSLPRDRGYEQYF. The complete variable domain, with remaining parts taken from reference TRBV28 and TRBJ2-7, reads DVKVTQSSRYLVKRTGEKVFLECVQDMDHENMFWYRQDPGLGLRLIYFSYDVKMKEKGDIPEGYSVSREKKERFSLILESASTNQTSMYLCASSLPRDRGYEQYFGPGTRLTVT.

V is TRBV9 and J is TRBJ2-7; possibly TRBD2 for D (6 bases). Deletions cut 3 bases from V and 7 bases from J, with 14 bases between. Germline CDR1 is SGDLS and CDR2 is YYNGEE. This CDR3 is 13 amino acids long. CDR3 sequence reads: CASSAQIAGEQYF. DNA for the CDR3: TGTGCCAGCAGCGCTCAGATTGCGGGGGAGCAGTACTTC.

This clonotype showed up many times. The chain joins TRBV28 to TRBJ1-4; TRBD1 matches at 7 bases. Looked up from germline, CDR1 is MDHEN and CDR2 is SYDVKM. The CDR3 spans 15 residues. J was trimmed by 7 bases and V by 5 bases; bases with no gene match: 10. The CDR3 region has the DNA TGTGCCAGCAGTCGTAGACAGGGTATGGGTGAAAAACTGTTTTTT. Residues: CASSRRQGMGEKLFF. The full variable domain, with the rest looked up from reference TRBV28 and TRBJ1-4, is DVKVTQSSRYLVKRTGEKVFLECVQDMDHENMFWYRQDPGLGLRLIYFSYDVKMKEKGDIPEGYSVSREKKERFSLILESASTNQTSMYLCASSRRQGMGEKLFFGSGTQLSVL.

This clonotype was observed at least ten times. V gene TRBV7-9 combines with J gene TRBJ2-5; D gene unclear. Germline V gene lookup returns CDR1 SEHNR and CDR2 FQNEAQ (reference sequence). The V gene lost 3 bases and the J gene lost 5 bases, with 16 bases spanning the gap. This CDR3 is 15 amino acids long. The CDR3 protein is CASSFDHDSGETQYF. The DNA of the CDR3 is TGTGCCAGCAGCTTCGACCACGATAGTGGGGAGACCCAGTACTTC.

The rearrangement joins TRBV5-1 to TRBJ2-1; 7 nucleotides line up with TRBD2. V lost 5 bases and J lost 11; bases outside the gene matches: 7. Germline V gives CDR1 SGHRS, CDR2 YFSETQ. The CDR3 length is 12 residues. The CDR3, as DNA: TGCGCCAGCAGACTAGCGAGAGGGAAGCAGTTCTTC. It specifies CASRLARGKQFF.

This clonotype has only a few counts. The chain links TRBV20-1 to TRBJ2-1; D is unresolved. Germline assignment: CDR1 DFQATT and CDR2 SNEGSKA (reference sequence). The CDR3 is 15 amino acids. Trimming cost V 3 bases and J 3 bases, with 15 bases left between them. CDR3 protein: CSASPLVVGYNEQFF. The DNA for the CDR3 is TGCAGTGCTAGCCCCCTAGTGGTGGGCTACAATGAGCAGTTCTTC.

This clonotype was observed at least ten times. The chain's CDR3 is CASSERSRGWGYTF. The CDR3 DNA is TGTGCCAGCAGTGAACGGTCCCGGGGATGGGGCTACACCTTC. The V gene is TRBV6-1, the J gene TRBJ1-2, with unresolved D. This CDR3 region has 14 residues. Per the germline V gene, CDR1 is MNHNS and CDR2 is SASEGT. V was clipped by 2 bases and J by 8 bases, with 15 bases between them.

Ten or more counts support this clonotype. The chain carries TRBV3-1 and TRBJ2-1; no definite D call. CDR3 length equals 13 residues. In germline, CDR1 is LGHDT, CDR2 YNNKEL (reference sequence). The V gene lost 2 bases and the J gene lost 8 bases, with 10 bases spanning the gap. CDR3 DNA: TGTGCCAGCAGCCAAAGGGTCCGCCATGAGCAGTTCTTC. Residues: CASSQRVRHEQFF.